These 20 T cell receptor beta chains originate from one sample sequenced in a study of blood T cell repertoires in COVID-19. This table comes from immunoSEQ multiplex PCR, and its TCRdb copy is limited to in-frame clones, with some not included. The table has roughly 68,000 clones, more than 80% seen once. The sequenced sample was peripheral blood. Source of these receptors: a woman older than 75 with active COVID-19.

The CDR3 region has the DNA TGTGCCAGCAGCCAAGGGACTAGCGCGTTCAATGAGCAGTTCTTC. This codes for CASSQGTSAFNEQFF. The V and J genes are TRBV3-1 (or the pseudogene TRBV3-2) and TRBJ2-1; 9 bases map to TRBD2. The trim removed 1 base at V and 6 bases at J, leaving 4 bases unmatched. CDR3 length: 15 amino acids. CDR1 and CDR2 from the germline V gene are LGHDT and YNNKEL (reference sequence).

The chain joins TRBV28 to TRBJ1-5, with TRBD1 as a possible D gene (5 bases). Germline CDR1 reads MDHEN; CDR2 reads SYDVKM. The V end was cut by 7 bases, the J end by 0 bases, with 16 bases between. CDR3 length: 16 residues. CDR3 in DNA: TGTGCCAGCATCTCGAGACAGTTGTATAGCAATCAGCCCCAGCATTTT. It yields the protein CASISRQLYSNQPQHF.

This chain joins TRBV7-8 and TRBJ1-5; 10 positions match TRBD1. Germline V gene sequence: CDR1 SGHVS, CDR2 FQNEAQ. This CDR3 contains 15 residues. J was trimmed by 7 bases and V by 5 bases; bases with no gene match: 8. The CDR3 DNA follows: TGTGCCAGCAGCCTGGGGACAGGGGCATGGCAGCCCCAGCATTTT. It codes for CASSLGTGAWQPQHF.

The chain uses TRBV5-6 and TRBJ2-1, with D hard to call. This CDR3 is built from 18 residues. V lost 3 bases, J lost 5 bases, and 24 bases lay in between. CDR1 and CDR2 (germline): SGHDT, YYEEEE. CDR3 sequence: CASSSSTPVRIANNEQFF. The CDR3 DNA reads as TGTGCCAGCAGCTCGTCCACCCCGGTGAGGATTGCAAACAATGAGCAGTTCTTC.

This clone is a singleton in its sample. The V gene is TRBV4-1, the J gene TRBJ1-4; TRBD1 is a possible D gene (5 bases). There are 14 residues in the CDR3. With 4 bases removed from V and 5 bases from J, the gap between germline ends came to 11 bases. Germline CDR1 is MGHRA and CDR2 is YSYEKL. The CDR3 nucleotides are TGCGCCAGCAGCCCCCTGGACACCAATGAAAAACTGTTTTTT. Protein sequence: CASSPLDTNEKLFF.

The rearrangement links TRBV29-1 to TRBJ2-1; D perhaps matches TRBD2 (5 bases). V was shortened by 5 bases and J by 10 bases, with 21 bases between the two germline ends. Germline V gene data show CDR1 as SQVTM and CDR2 as ANQGSEA. The CDR3 sequence is 14 residues long. The CDR3 region has the DNA TGCAGCGTTCCCTTACTAGGAGCCCGAGGCGAGCAGTTCTTC. Its protein product is CSVPLLGARGEQFF.

This rearrangement joins TRBV28 to TRBJ1-1; D call uncertain. Per the germline V gene, CDR1 is MDHEN and CDR2 is SYDVKM. This CDR3 comprises 11 residues. V lost 4 bases and J 5 bases, leaving 5 bases between the germline ends. The CDR3 here is CASSWATEAFF. The CDR3 DNA sequence: TGTGCCAGCAGTTGGGCGACTGAAGCTTTCTTT.

The V and J genes are TRBV10-3 and TRBJ1-3, with TRBD1 as a possible D gene (5 bases). The CDR3 runs 15 residues. Germline V gives CDR1 ENHRY, CDR2 SYGVKD. V lost 7 bases and J 2 bases, leaving 15 bases between the germline ends. The CDR3 region is CAITNGQRTGNTIYF. CDR3 nucleotides: TGTGCCATCACCAACGGACAAAGAACTGGAAACACCATATATTTT.

This chain connects TRBV12-3 or TRBV12-4 to TRBJ1-1; D may be TRBD1 (5 bases). The CDR3 has 13 amino acids. The CDR3 here is CANGRGEETEAFF. In nucleotides, the CDR3 is TGTGCTAATGGTCGGGGGGAAGAGACTGAAGCTTTCTTT.

This chain joins TRBV28 and TRBJ1-4, with TRBD1 identical over 9 bases. The junction had 13 bases not matched to a gene; V was cut back by 6 bases and J by 8 bases. The CDR3 totals 16 residues. Germline values: CDR1 MDHEN, CDR2 SYDVKM. CDR3: CASRGDRDYGGEKLFF. CDR3 bases: TGTGCCAGCAGAGGGGACAGGGACTATGGTGGCGAAAAACTGTTTTTT.

The chain joins TRBV5-1 to TRBJ2-7, with D possibly being TRBD2 (6 bases). V was clipped by 4 bases and J by 3 bases, with 20 bases between them. This CDR3 is built from 16 residues. CDR1 SGHRS and CDR2 YFSETQ come from the germline V gene. The CDR3 sequence: CASSTSPGLTIYEQYF. CDR3 in DNA: TGCGCCAGCAGCACCTCTCCGGGACTTACGATCTACGAGCAGTACTTC. The full variable domain, completed using reference TRBV5-1 and TRBJ2-7, is KAGVTQTPRYLIKTRGQQVTLSCSPISGHRSVSWYQQTPGQGLQFLFEYFSETQRNKGNFPGRFSGRQFSNSRSEMNVSTLELGDSALYLCASSTSPGLTIYEQYFGPGTRLTVT.

This clone was seen a handful of times. The chain couples TRBV5-4 to TRBJ1-6; TRBD1 agrees at 7 bases. The CDR3 length is 15 residues. The V gene's germline CDR1 is SGHNT and CDR2 YYREEE (reference sequence). The J segment lost 7 bases and the V segment lost 0 bases, leaving 4 bases of the junction unmatched. This CDR3 reads CASSLDPRGNSPLHF. DNA for the CDR3: TGTGCCAGCAGCTTGGACCCCAGGGGGAATTCACCCCTCCACTTT.

This clone was detected a few times. The CDR3 DNA is TGTGCCAGCAGCACCGGGACAGGGAAAAATCAGCCCCAGCATTTT. Its translation is CASSTGTGKNQPQHF. The chain has TRBV9 and TRBJ1-5; 9 positions agree with TRBD1. The CDR3 has 15 residues. The V and J ends lost 4 bases and 4 bases, in that order; junction bases with no gene match: 6. Looked up from germline, CDR1 is SGDLS and CDR2 is YYNGEE.

This chain uses TRBV7-6 with TRBJ2-6, with D possibly being TRBD1 (5 bases). V was cut by 5 bases and J by 0 bases, with 11 bases left in between. Germline CDR1 and CDR2: SGHVS and FNYEAQ. CDR3 length: 16 residues. The CDR3 bases are TGTGCCAGCAGCCTGGGGCAGAGCTCTGGGGCCAACGTCCTGACTTTC. Translating gives CASSLGQSSGANVLTF.

This CDR3 reads CASRGFRDNYGYTF. The CDR3 nucleotides are TGTGCCAGCAGAGGGTTTCGGGATAACTATGGCTACACCTTC. The chain combines TRBV28 with TRBJ1-2; D ambiguous. The CDR3 runs to 14 residues. Per germline, CDR1 MDHEN and CDR2 SYDVKM. Trimming took 6 bases from V and 1 from J, leaving 12 bases between them.

The chain joins TRBV6-5 to TRBJ2-7; 8 bases line up with TRBD1. This CDR3 spans 15 amino acids. Germline CDR1 is MNHEY and CDR2 is SVGAGI. V shed 5 bases and J 1 base; nucleotides not matched to a gene: 7. CDR3: CASSPYRQGSYEQYF. In nucleotides, the CDR3 is TGTGCCAGCAGTCCTTATCGACAGGGGTCCTACGAGCAGTACTTC.

The V and J genes are TRBV7-2 and TRBJ1-2, with 8 bases matching TRBD1. The germline gives CDR1 SGHTA, CDR2 FQGNSA. This CDR3 comprises 14 residues. After removal of 4 bases from V and 5 bases from J, the junction contained 6 bases not matched to a gene. In DNA, the CDR3 is TGTGCCAGCAGCTACGCAGGGGGCAAATATGGCTACACCTTC. Translating gives CASSYAGGKYGYTF.

This clone is a singleton in its sample. The gene calls are TRBV3-1 (or the pseudogene TRBV3-2) and TRBJ1-1; 11 bases are shared with TRBD1. V gave up 1 base and J gave up 5 bases; unmatched junction bases: 3. CDR1 and CDR2 from the germline V gene are LGHDT and YNNKEL (reference sequence). This CDR3 is 15 amino acids long. The CDR3 DNA follows: TGTGCCAGCAGCCAAGGGACAGGGGGCGCGACTGAAGCTTTCTTT. Translated, it gives CASSQGTGGATEAFF.

V gene TRBV5-1 combines with J gene TRBJ1-4; D not certain. V dropped 1 base and J dropped 0 bases, with 7 bases sitting between them. The CDR3 runs to 15 residues. Germline loops: CDR1 SGHRS, CDR2 YFSETQ. This CDR3 is CASSLFRATNEKLFF. In nucleotides, the CDR3 is TGCGCCAGCAGCTTGTTTCGTGCAACTAATGAAAAACTGTTTTTT.

The chain couples TRBV5-1 to TRBJ2-1; D might be TRBD1 (5 bases). The CDR3 totals 15 residues. Between the trimmed V and J ends, which lost 0 bases and 5 bases, there was a span of 12 bases. The germline CDR1 and CDR2 sequences are SGHRS and YFSETQ. The DNA of the CDR3 is TGCGCCAGCAGCTTGGAAGGGGCCCATAACAATGAGCAGTTCTTC. Protein product: CASSLEGAHNNEQFF.